Following are 20 T cell receptor beta chains from one sample sequenced in a study of blood T cells in healthy people across ages. The use of a sample-barcoded 5' primer and a J-beta primer mix characterized a second PCR of roughly 6 to 12 cycles. TCRdb recomputed calls from the 5' RACE reads with MiXCR, one row per CDR3 protein. The repertoire holds approximately 830,000 distinct CDR3 sequences, with around 62% as singletons. Sequencing input: blood. The source of these receptors is a man between 25 and 39 years old in good health.

This clonotype appeared a few times. The V call is TRBV30, the J call TRBJ2-5; 7 positions match TRBD2. V lost 2 bases to trimming and J lost 11 bases; unmatched junction nucleotides: 11. This CDR3 is 13 amino acids long. The V gene's germline CDR1 is GTSNPN and CDR2 SVGIG (reference sequence). The CDR3 sequence is CAWSFWASREQYF. The CDR3 DNA reads as TGTGCCTGGAGTTTCTGGGCCTCGCGGGAGCAGTACTTC.

This clonotype was seen ten or more times. The chain combines TRBV6-4 with TRBJ2-1; 14 nucleotides match TRBD2. CDR3 length: 15 amino acids. Germline CDR1 reads MRHNA; CDR2 reads SNTAGT. V was clipped by 6 bases and J by 7 bases; unmatched bases: 5. In DNA, the CDR3 is TGTGCCAGCAGCCCCGGGACTAGCGGGGGAAATGAGCAGTTCTTC. Protein: CASSPGTSGGNEQFF.

The chain employs TRBV21-1 and TRBJ2-5; TRBD1 is the table's D call and was not checked against the DNA. The J call may be wrong; the DNA end is better matched by TRBJ2-4. TRBV21-1 is shown as a pseudogene. The CDR3 sequence is 17 residues long. CDR3 sequence: CASSEHQTGGHGNIQYF. CDR3 sequence (DNA): TGTGCCAGCAGCGAACACCAGACAGGGGGGCATGGAAACATTCAGTACTTC.

The chain carries TRBV7-2 and TRBJ2-3; D is possibly TRBD1 (6 bases). CDR3 length: 16 residues. CDR1 is SGHTA, CDR2 FQGNSA, per germline. V was trimmed by 5 bases and J by 2 bases, leaving 17 bases between them. CDR3 bases: TGTGCCAGCAGCCGGGGACAACATCTGATCACAGATACGCAGTATTTT. The encoded protein is CASSRGQHLITDTQYF.

This clonotype was counted only a few times. This chain links TRBV29-1 with TRBJ2-1, with D perhaps TRBD1 (6 bases). V was pared by 1 base and J by 4 bases, with 17 bases between. Germline-derived CDR1 and CDR2 are SQVTM and ANQGSEA. The length of the CDR3 is 16 residues. Here the CDR3 DNA reads TGCAGCGTTGAAGCCGGAACAGGGCGCGAATACAATGAGCAGTTCTTC. Protein sequence: CSVEAGTGREYNEQFF.

V usage is TRBV6-1 and J usage is TRBJ1-1; no clear D. Between the trimmed V and J ends, which lost 4 bases and 4 bases, there was a span of 19 bases. Germline V gene data show CDR1 as MNHNS and CDR2 as SASEGT. The CDR3 is 16 residues long. The CDR3 DNA reads TGTGCCAGCAGTGCCCGGGCCCCGGCGGTAGGCACTGAAGCTTTCTTT. Residues: CASSARAPAVGTEAFF.

The chain combines TRBV2 with TRBJ1-4; D is unresolved. Germline CDR1 reads SNHLY; CDR2 reads FYNNEI. This CDR3 comprises 15 residues. V was shortened by 7 bases and J by 0 bases, with 12 bases between the two germline ends. The CDR3 loop is CASTLARPTNEKLFF. CDR3 sequence (DNA): TGTGCCAGCACCCTGGCGAGACCAACTAATGAAAAACTGTTTTTT.

The chain links TRBV4-2 to TRBJ2-3; 8 bases agree with TRBD2. J lost 3 bases, V lost 0 bases, and 11 bases had no gene match. Germline assignment: CDR1 LGHNA and CDR2 YNFKEQ. The CDR3 sequence is 18 residues long. The CDR3 sequence: CASSQDFLDGGATDTQYF. The CDR3 nucleotides are TGTGCCAGCAGCCAAGATTTTTTAGACGGGGGGGCGACAGATACGCAGTATTTT.

The chain has TRBV7-2 and TRBJ2-3; D remains unclear. Looked up from germline, CDR1 is SGHTA and CDR2 is FQGNSA. CDR3 length equals 15 residues. Trimming shortened V by 1 base and J by 2 bases, and 10 bases separated the two germline ends. The DNA for the CDR3 is TGTGCCAGCAGCTTAGTTGGGCTCGACACAGATACGCAGTATTTT. This encodes CASSLVGLDTDTQYF.

The chain uses TRBV7-2 and TRBJ2-1; possibly TRBD2 for D (6 bases). V was shortened by 5 bases and J by 10 bases, with 12 bases between the two germline ends. The germline CDR1 and CDR2 sequences are SGHTA and FQGNSA. This CDR3 has 12 residues. This chain's CDR3 is CASSATREEQFF. Written as DNA, the CDR3 is TGTGCCAGCAGCGCAACCCGGGAGGAGCAGTTCTTC.

The rearrangement uses TRBV7-2 and TRBJ1-2, with TRBD1 identical over 8 bases. V shed 5 bases and J 1 base; nucleotides not matched to a gene: 6. Per germline, CDR1 SGHTA and CDR2 FQGNSA. CDR3 length: 15 residues. As DNA, the CDR3 is TGTGCCAGCAGCCCCGGACAGGGCCATAACTATGGCTACACCTTC. This translates into CASSPGQGHNYGYTF. The full variable domain, with the rest looked up from reference TRBV7-2 and TRBJ1-2, is GAGVSQSPSNKVTEKGKDVELRCDPISGHTALYWYRQSLGQGLEFLIYFQGNSAPDKSGLPSDRFSAERTGGSVSTLTIQRTQQEDSAVYLCASSPGQGHNYGYTFGSGTRLTVV.

A few counts support this clonotype. The chain carries TRBV15 and TRBJ1-2, with D unclear. Germline CDR1 is LNHNV and CDR2 is YYDKDF (reference sequence). Between the trimmed V and J ends, which lost 0 bases and 8 bases, there was a span of 16 bases. CDR3 length: 15 amino acids. This chain's CDR3 is CATSRDSLSTPGYTF. In DNA, the CDR3 is TGTGCCACCAGCAGAGACTCCCTGTCGACTCCGGGCTACACCTTC.

This chain joins TRBV7-2 and TRBJ2-1, with TRBD1 matching 8 bases. The V gene's germline CDR1 is SGHTA and CDR2 FQGNSA. The CDR3 is 13 amino acids. The junction had 6 bases not matched to a gene; V was cut back by 5 bases and J by 9 bases. CDR3 in DNA: TGTGCCAGCAGCGTACAGGGGGTGGGTGAGCAGTTCTTC. Amino acid sequence: CASSVQGVGEQFF.

V usage is TRBV18 and J usage is TRBJ1-1; D call uncertain. The CDR3 totals 17 residues. Trimming removed 0 bases from V and 1 base from J, with 15 bases in between. Germline values: CDR1 KGHSH, CDR2 LQKENI. DNA of the CDR3: TGTGCCAGCTCACCACCAGGGTCACCTCGCAGGAACACTGAAGCTTTCTTT. It is translated as CASSPPGSPRRNTEAFF.

This clonotype came up a few times. The genes are TRBV5-1 and TRBJ2-1; the D gene could be TRBD1 or TRBD2 (6 bases each). The V gene lost 6 bases and the J gene lost 9 bases, with 22 bases spanning the gap. The germline V gene encodes CDR1 SGHRS and CDR2 YFSETQ. This CDR3 spans 15 amino acids. In nucleotides, the CDR3 is TGCGCCAGCAACCCCGACGGGGGCCTTTACGTTGAGCAGTTCTTC. As protein: CASNPDGGLYVEQFF.

The chain is built from TRBV30 and TRBJ1-1; the D is unclear. The germline gives CDR1 GTSNPN, CDR2 SVGIG (reference sequence). This CDR3 region has 13 residues. Trimming took 3 bases from V and 4 from J, leaving 12 bases between them. The CDR3 sequence: CAWSVEDGTEAFF. DNA of the CDR3: TGTGCCTGGAGCGTGGAAGACGGCACTGAAGCTTTCTTT.

The chain employs TRBV20-1 and TRBJ1-2, with a tentative D call TRBD1 (5 bases). V was pared by 2 bases and J by 0 bases, with 7 bases between. The CDR3 totals 13 residues. CDR1 and CDR2 (germline): DFQATT, SNEGSKA (reference sequence). The CDR3 sequence is CSARWGANYGYTF. The CDR3 nucleotides read TGCAGTGCTAGATGGGGGGCTAACTATGGCTACACCTTC.

V gene TRBV10-2 combines with J gene TRBJ2-5; D perhaps matches TRBD1 (6 bases). The J call may be wrong; the DNA end is better matched by TRBJ2-7. CDR1 and CDR2 (germline): WSHSY, SAAADI. The CDR3 is made up of 12 amino acids. The CDR3: CASRKDSHEQYF. The CDR3 region has the DNA TGCGCCAGCAGGAAGGACAGCCACGAGCAGTACTTC.

The chain employs TRBV6-6 and TRBJ2-2; D tentatively fits TRBD1 or TRBD2 (5 bases each). Trimming left V 5 bases short and J 4 bases short, with 11 bases between. Germline V CDR1 and CDR2: MNHNY, SVGAGI (reference sequence). The CDR3 is made up of 14 amino acids. For the CDR3, the DNA is TGTGCCAGCAGTACCAGTGGGGGCACCGGGGAGCTGTTTTTT. Its protein product is CASSTSGGTGELFF.

This clonotype was observed a few times. The genes are TRBV2 and TRBJ1-2; tentative D call: TRBD1 (5 bases). CDR1 SNHLY and CDR2 FYNNEI come from the germline V gene. The CDR3 has 17 residues. V dropped 3 bases and J dropped 0 bases, with 17 bases sitting between them. The CDR3 nucleotides read TGTGCCAGCAGTGAGAGTCTGCTTACAGGATCTAACTATGGCTACACCTTC. It codes for CASSESLLTGSNYGYTF.